A single T cell receptor beta chain is shown here with its context. Its antigen is undetermined. Roughly 9.5 milliliters of peripheral blood were drawn from each donor into EDTA-treated tubes. The data originate from a study of blood T cells in healthy people across ages. Overall study findings and caveats: TCR beta diversity, measured per million T cells, fell in a roughly linear way with age. Both naive CD4+ cell counts and diversity were greater in long-lived donors than in aged donors.

CDR1 is MNHNY, CDR2 SVGAGI, per germline (reference sequence). The V and J ends lost 8 bases and 4 bases respectively, with 13 bases between them. The CDR3 loop spans 13 amino acids. For the second PCR, which ran for about 7 to 11 cycles, a sample-barcoded 5' primer and a J-beta primer mix were used. Per-sample output comprised a minimum of 2.5 million paired-end reads containing CDR3. MiXCR, applied by TCRdb to the 5' RACE reads, yields one record per CDR3 protein. The sample carries about 1.1 million distinct CDR3 sequences, 30% to 40% recorded once. The source material was blood. V is TRBV6-6 and J is TRBJ2-3, with D unresolved. The TCR sequence derives from a man younger than 35 in good health. The CDR3 DNA sequence: TGTGCCAGCGCTACTGGGGTAGCAGATACGCAGTATTTT. Translating it yields CASATGVADTQYF.